The 8 T cell receptor beta chains reported below all come from one sample, sequenced in a study of T cells after yellow fever vaccination. One entry per CDR3 protein results from TCRdb running MiXCR on the 5' RACE reads. The repertoire includes about 340,000 distinct CDR3 sequences, approximately 4% of them detected once, and roughly 24% sits in the top ten. Sequencing used PBMCs, obtained 5 days after the yellow fever booster vaccination. The receptors come from a man aged 18 to 29 who received the YFV17D yellow fever vaccine.

This clonotype was found many times. The chain links TRBV7-3 to TRBJ2-2, with TRBD1 identical over 8 bases. With 5 bases clipped from V and 4 bases from J, the junction kept 6 bases outside the gene matches. Germline loops: CDR1 SGHTA, CDR2 FQGTGA. The CDR3 runs to 15 residues. CDR3 protein: CASSPSGQGTGELFF. CDR3 DNA: TGTGCCAGCAGCCCATCCGGACAGGGCACCGGGGAGCTGTTTTTT.

J is TRBJ2-3 and V is TRBV20-1, with TRBD2 as a possible D gene (5 bases). Germline V CDR1 and CDR2: DFQATT, SNEGSKA (reference sequence). CDR3 length: 14 residues. V shed 0 bases and J shed 2 bases, with 9 bases lying between them. DNA for the CDR3: TGCAGTGCTAGAGATCCGGGGATCACAGATACGCAGTATTTT. Its translation is CSARDPGITDTQYF.

The J gene is TRBJ2-5, the V gene TRBV20-1; 8 positions agree with TRBD2. The germline CDR1 and CDR2 sequences are DFQATT and SNEGSKA (reference sequence). CDR3 length equals 15 residues. Trimming took 5 bases from V and 7 from J; bases not matched to a gene: 15. CDR3 nucleotides: TGCAGTGCTCGGCCTCCCGGGACTAGGCCGGCGACCCAGTACTTC. Its protein product is CSARPPGTRPATQYF.

The table lists this clonotype with a few counts. The V call is TRBV4-1, the J call TRBJ1-1; D is possibly TRBD1 (6 bases). In germline, CDR1 is MGHRA, CDR2 YSYEKL. The V end was cut by 4 bases, the J end by 2 bases, with 17 bases between. This CDR3 is 16 amino acids long. The CDR3 DNA reads as TGCGCCAGCAGCCCCAAAGGGTGGGGGGCAAACACTGAAGCTTTCTTT. Translating gives CASSPKGWGANTEAFF.

This clonotype was detected ten times or more. The V and J genes are TRBV6-2 or TRBV6-3 and TRBJ2-7, with TRBD1 matching 7 bases. V gave up 5 bases and J gave up 4 bases; unmatched junction bases: 8. The CDR3 has 14 amino acids. CDR1 MNHEY and CDR2 SVGEGT come from the germline V gene. The CDR3 loop reads CASSPRGPGYEQYV. As DNA, the CDR3 is TGTGCCAGCAGTCCAAGGGGGCCCGGATACGAGCAGTACGTC.

This clonotype was found many times. The CDR3, as DNA: TGTGCCAGCACCCTCCGCGGGGGGCCAGATACGCAGTATTTT. The encoded protein is CASTLRGGPDTQYF. The genes are TRBV7-9 and TRBJ2-3; TRBD2 aligns across 8 bases. The germline V gene has CDR1 SEHNR and CDR2 FQNEAQ (reference sequence). CDR3 length equals 14 residues. With V trimmed by 7 bases and J by 4 bases, 7 bases remained unmatched.

The chain has TRBV7-3 and TRBJ2-3; 11 nucleotides align to TRBD2. This CDR3 spans 17 amino acids. The V gene's germline CDR1 is SGHTA and CDR2 FQGTGA. V gave up 0 bases and J gave up 3 bases; unmatched junction bases: 5. The CDR3 spells CASSLTVAGGWTDTQYF. CDR3 coding DNA: TGTGCCAGCAGCTTAACCGTAGCGGGGGGGTGGACAGATACGCAGTATTTT.

This clonotype has a count of ten or more. The V gene is TRBV4-3, the J gene TRBJ2-7, with 7 bases aligning to TRBD2. V was clipped by 1 base and J by 6 bases; unmatched bases: 0. CDR3 length equals 12 residues. CDR1 is LGHNA, CDR2 YSLEER, per germline. CDR3 amino acids: CASSQGGGEQYF. The CDR3 DNA sequence: TGCGCCAGCAGCCAAGGGGGGGGCGAGCAGTACTTC.